This T cell receptor (beta chain) was observed in a study of regulatory T cells in long-lasting Graves disease. Time point reported: newly diagnosed GD, antithyroid drugs for less than 3 months. RNA from PBMCs was the source of the TCR library. At least ten counts were recorded for this clonotype. The CDR3 loop spans 15 amino acids. Germline V gene lookup returns CDR1 GTSNPN and CDR2 SVGIG (reference sequence). V shed 4 bases, J shed 5 bases, and the junction held 7 bases outside the gene matches. Combining iRepertoire HTBI primers with Arm-PCR of CDR3 regions, the authors built TCR beta libraries. From the multiplex PCR reads, TCRdb called clonotypes with MiXCR, one entry per CDR3 protein. The sample yields roughly 410,000 distinct CDR3 sequences, about 15% seen once. These data were likewise used in another study, on T cells in Graves' hyperthyroidism and ophthalmopathy. That source notes: Stable Graves' hyperthyroidism denoted no ophthalmopathy progression over 18 months. Stable hyperthyroidism was separated from ophthalmopathy by a model based on 13 V-J features.

The sequence came from a woman aged 40 to 55 with Graves disease. The material sequenced was peripheral blood mononuclear cells (PBMCs), taken at new diagnosis, from a patient treated with antithyroid drugs. This rearrangement joins TRBV30 to TRBJ2-2; 10 nucleotides line up with TRBD2. CDR3 protein: CAWTSGLAETGELFF. Written as DNA, the CDR3 is TGTGCCTGGACTAGTGGACTAGCGGAGACCGGGGAGCTGTTTTTT.